This passage covers 28 T cell receptor beta chains from one sample sequenced in a study of T cell repertoires in cytomegalovirus infection. These receptors have no identified antigens. One entry per CDR3 protein, called by TCRdb with MiXCR from the reads. The sample holds about 83,000 distinct CDR3 sequences; about half are singletons and the top ten take just over 90%. The sample here was CD8+ T cells from cultured PBMCs, taken from culture after CMV antigen stimulation. The receptors shown here come from a human donor in good health (CMV status not recorded). Some clones in this sample may be carry-over from other donors' samples.

The J gene is TRBJ1-5, the V gene TRBV7-9; D unclear. Germline CDR1 reads SEHNR; CDR2 reads FQNEAQ (reference sequence). The CDR3 is 15 residues long. V was pared by 8 bases and J by 0 bases, with 14 bases between. CDR3 sequence (DNA): TGTGCCAGCTCCTCCCAGGATTATAGCAATCAGCCCCAGCATTTT. Encoded protein: CASSSQDYSNQPQHF.

This clonotype came up a few times. V usage is TRBV7-2 and J usage is TRBJ1-1, with D possibly being TRBD1 (5 bases). The CDR3 covers 14 residues. Deletions cut 5 bases from V and 4 bases from J, with 14 bases between. The germline CDR1 and CDR2 sequences are SGHTA and FQGNSA. The CDR3 DNA is TGTGCCAGCAGCCCGGGGGGACTGGGCACTGAAGCTTTCTTT. Amino acid sequence: CASSPGGLGTEAFF.

This clonotype was seen once. The CDR3 sequence: CASSPRGPTTSHEQFF. The CDR3 DNA sequence: TGTGCCAGCAGCCCTCGGGGCCCTACAACGTCCCATGAGCAGTTCTTC. The V and J genes are TRBV9 and TRBJ2-1, with D possibly called TRBD1 or TRBD2 (5 bases each). Germline lookup yields CDR1 SGDLS and CDR2 YYNGEE. The CDR3 spans 16 residues. V shed 4 bases and J shed 8 bases, with 22 bases lying between them.

In this sample, this clonotype turned up a few times. The chain combines TRBV12-3 or TRBV12-4 with TRBJ1-2, with 7 bases aligning to TRBD1. V dropped 6 bases and J dropped 7; count of bases not matched to a gene: 2. The CDR3 is made up of 11 amino acids. CDR3 coding DNA: TGTGCCAGCAGCCAGGGGGGTGGCTACACCTTC. Protein product: CASSQGGGYTF.

The CDR3 DNA reads as TGTGCCAGCAGTTTGGAGCTAGCCAAAAACATTCAGTACTTC. Protein: CASSLELAKNIQYF. The rearrangement joins TRBV12-3 or TRBV12-4 to TRBJ2-4; D remains ambiguous. The CDR3 covers 14 residues. V lost 3 bases and J lost 0, with 6 bases in between.

The chain recombines TRBV6-5 with TRBJ2-7, with D possibly being TRBD2 (5 bases). Germline-derived CDR1 and CDR2 are MNHEY and SVGAGI. The CDR3 spans 12 residues. Trimming left V 2 bases short and J 5 bases short, with 7 bases between. DNA for the CDR3: TGTGCCAGCAGTTACGGCGGGCACGAGCAGTACTTC. This sequence encodes CASSYGGHEQYF.

V gene TRBV29-1 combines with J gene TRBJ1-3, with TRBD1 matching 7 bases. V dropped 3 bases and J dropped 0; count of bases not matched to a gene: 8. CDR3 length equals 16 residues. The V gene's germline CDR1 is SQVTM and CDR2 ANQGSEA. CDR3 DNA sequence: TGCAGCGTTGAGGGTGGGAGGGGGCCCTCTGGAAACACCATATATTTT. It translates to CSVEGGRGPSGNTIYF.

The genes are TRBV19 and TRBJ2-1; D remains unclear. With 6 bases removed from V and 8 bases from J, the gap between germline ends came to 17 bases. Germline V CDR1 and CDR2: LNHDA, SQIVND (reference sequence). The CDR3 length is 14 residues. The DNA of the CDR3 is TGTGCCAGTAGAACTCTGTACGCCCACGATGAGCAGTTCTTC. This encodes CASRTLYAHDEQFF. The full variable domain, with the rest looked up from reference TRBV19 and TRBJ2-1, is DGGITQSPKYLFRKEGQNVTLSCEQNLNHDAMYWYRQDPGQGLRLIYYSQIVNDFQKGDIAEGYSVSREKKESFPLTVTSAQKNPTAFYLCASRTLYAHDEQFFGPGTRLTVL.

In the case of this clonotype: One junction end does not reproduce the germline sequence, and a read error may be involved. This chain connects TRBV12-3 or TRBV12-4 to TRBJ1-5; 7 nucleotides agree with TRBD1. CDR3 size: 14 residues. CDR3 sequence reads: CASTLGQGVQPQHF. DNA for the CDR3: TGTGCCAGCACTTTAGGTCAGGGGGTGCAGCCCCAGCATTTT.

This sequence joins TRBV3-1 and TRBJ2-5, with 7 nucleotides matching TRBD1. The trim removed 1 base at V and 2 bases at J, leaving 22 bases unmatched. Germline V CDR1 and CDR2: LGHDT, YNNKEL (reference sequence). The CDR3 consists of 21 residues. This chain's CDR3 is CASSQVEAQGVAGVDQETQYF. As DNA, the CDR3 is TGTGCCAGCAGCCAAGTAGAGGCCCAGGGGGTGGCAGGCGTTGATCAAGAGACCCAGTACTTC.

The rearrangement links TRBV27 to TRBJ2-7; D gene unclear. Germline V gives CDR1 MNHEY, CDR2 SMNVEV (reference sequence). This CDR3 is 14 amino acids long. The V and J ends lost 6 bases and 5 bases respectively, with 17 bases between them. CDR3 amino acids: CASSPLDWGDEQYF. DNA of the CDR3: TGTGCCAGCAGCCCCCTTGATTGGGGTGACGAGCAGTACTTC.

The chain links TRBV27 to TRBJ2-7, with unresolved D. Germline V gives CDR1 MNHEY, CDR2 SMNVEV (reference sequence). Trimming removed 4 bases at V and 0 bases at J, with 7 bases between. This CDR3 has 13 amino acids. CDR3 residues: CASSSLSSYEQYF. The CDR3 bases are TGTGCCAGCAGTTCCCTGAGCTCCTACGAGCAGTACTTC.

This chain uses TRBV6-5 with TRBJ2-7; no clear D gene. Trimming took 6 bases from V and 1 from J, leaving 10 bases between them. Germline CDR1 and CDR2: MNHEY and SVGAGI. CDR3 length: 13 amino acids. The CDR3 nucleotides are TGTGCCAGCAGATCAACAGAATCCTACGAGCAGTACTTC. It is translated as CASRSTESYEQYF.

This clonotype was seen more than once but under ten times. The V and J genes are TRBV27 and TRBJ1-2; possible D gene TRBD1, 6 bases. Per the germline V gene, CDR1 is MNHEY and CDR2 is SMNVEV (reference sequence). This CDR3 has 14 amino acids. V lost 5 bases to trimming and J lost 8 bases, with 18 bases between them. The chain's CDR3 is CASSPTDRPGGYTF. The CDR3 nucleotides are TGTGCCAGCAGTCCTACTGACAGGCCTGGAGGCTACACCTTC.

V is TRBV6-1 and J is TRBJ2-3; 7 bases align to TRBD2. The germline gives CDR1 MNHNS, CDR2 SASEGT. The CDR3 covers 18 residues. V dropped 2 bases and J dropped 4; count of bases not matched to a gene: 15. The CDR3 region has the DNA TGTGCCAGCAGTGAAACGGGGTGGGGGGGGAGTGAAGCAGATACGCAGTATTTT. It is translated as CASSETGWGGSEADTQYF.

In this sample, this clonotype turned up a few times. The genes are TRBV11-2 and TRBJ1-1; D perhaps matches TRBD1 (6 bases). The CDR3 runs to 14 residues. V shed 6 bases and J shed 1 base, with 12 bases lying between them. CDR1 is SGHAT, CDR2 FQNNGV, per germline. The chain's CDR3 is CASRITGQNTEAFF. Written as DNA, the CDR3 is TGTGCCAGCAGAATCACGGGACAGAACACTGAAGCTTTCTTT.

The CDR3 DNA sequence: TGTGCCAGCAGCTTACCAGGCGCAGATACGCAGTATTTT. Its translation: CASSLPGADTQYF. This chain joins TRBV7-3 and TRBJ2-3, with unresolved D. The CDR3 covers 13 residues. Germline loops: CDR1 SGHTA, CDR2 FQGTGA. The V and J ends lost 2 bases and 4 bases respectively, with 7 bases between them.

V is TRBV2 and J is TRBJ2-7, with 7 bases lining up with TRBD1. The CDR3 spans 12 residues. J was trimmed by 6 bases and V by 5 bases; bases with no gene match: 4. CDR1 and CDR2 from the germline V gene are SNHLY and FYNNEI. The CDR3 reads CASSLTGVEQYF. CDR3 DNA sequence: TGTGCCAGCAGTTTAACAGGGGTCGAGCAGTACTTC. Full variable domain (outside the CDR3, taken from reference TRBV2 and TRBJ2-7): EPEVTQTPSHQVTQMGQEVILRCVPISNHLYFYWYRQILGQKVEFLVSFYNNEISEKSEIFDDQFSVERPDGSNFTLKIRSTKLEDSAMYFCASSLTGVEQYFGPGTRLTVT.

V is TRBV29-1 and J is TRBJ2-6; the match to TRBD1 covers 8 bases. This CDR3 is built from 17 residues. The J segment lost 0 bases and the V segment lost 6 bases, leaving 10 bases of the junction unmatched. Per the germline V gene, CDR1 is SQVTM and CDR2 is ANQGSEA. This CDR3 reads CSVSGQGRGSGANVLTF. Here the CDR3 DNA reads TGCAGCGTCTCTGGACAGGGAAGAGGCTCTGGGGCCAACGTCCTGACTTTC.

This chain links TRBV6-6 with TRBJ1-5; D possibly corresponds to TRBD1 (5 bases). Trimming removed 6 bases at V and 3 bases at J, with 15 bases between. CDR1 is MNHNY and CDR2 is SVGAGI in the germline V gene (reference sequence). CDR3 length equals 15 residues. In nucleotides, the CDR3 is TGTGCCAGCAGAACGCTTGGGGGGTTCAATCAGCCCCAGCATTTT. This encodes CASRTLGGFNQPQHF.

The chain combines TRBV7-9 with TRBJ2-7; D remains unclear. Germline V gene lookup returns CDR1 SEHNR and CDR2 FQNEAQ (reference sequence). V was cut by 5 bases and J by 2 bases, with 13 bases left in between. The CDR3 spans 14 residues. CDR3 in DNA: TGTGCCAGCAGCCCCCCTAGTATTACCTACGAGCAGTACTTC. This gives the protein CASSPPSITYEQYF.

The chain has TRBV7-6 and TRBJ2-7, with D hard to call. Germline CDR1 is SGHVS and CDR2 is FNYEAQ. The CDR3 extends over 13 amino acids. Trimming removed 3 bases at V and 3 bases at J, with 9 bases between. The CDR3 reads CASSFGPLYEQYF. The CDR3 DNA is TGTGCCAGCAGCTTTGGCCCACTCTACGAGCAGTACTTC.

A single count supports this clonotype. A junction boundary mismatches the germline segment, possibly from a read error. The chain couples TRBV6-2 or TRBV6-3 to TRBJ2-5; possible D gene TRBD2, 7 bases. The CDR3 spans 16 residues. Germline CDR1 MNHEY, CDR2 SVGEGT. For the CDR3, the DNA is TGTGCCCGCAGGCCTTGGGGGGCGGGGGTCCAAGAGACCCAGTACTTC. This gives the protein CARRPWGAGVQETQYF.

The rearrangement links TRBV19 to TRBJ1-1; 8 positions agree with TRBD1. The germline gives CDR1 LNHDA, CDR2 SQIVND (reference sequence). J gave up 5 bases and V 1 base, and 3 bases lay outside the gene matches. This CDR3 region has 14 residues. The CDR3 DNA reads TGTGCCAGTAGTATAGGACAGGGGAGTACTGAAGCTTTCTTT. It is translated as CASSIGQGSTEAFF.

The J gene is TRBJ2-1, the V gene TRBV24-1; 8 bases are a match to TRBD2. CDR1 is KGHDR, CDR2 SFDVKD, per germline. V lost 5 bases, J lost 3 bases, and 5 bases stayed unmatched. The CDR3 is 15 amino acids. CDR3 residues: CATSVGLAGYNEQFF. CDR3 coding DNA: TGTGCCACCAGTGTAGGACTAGCAGGCTACAATGAGCAGTTCTTC.

The CDR3 loop is CASSIPRQDIYGYTF. The CDR3 DNA follows: TGTGCCAGTAGTATCCCCCGACAGGATATCTATGGCTACACCTTC. J is TRBJ1-2 and V is TRBV19, with D perhaps TRBD1 (6 bases). CDR1 and CDR2 from the germline V gene are LNHDA and SQIVND (reference sequence). The CDR3 length is 15 residues. The germline V and J ends were trimmed by 3 bases and 4 bases, with 15 bases remaining between them.

The rearrangement uses TRBV15 and TRBJ2-7, with 7 nucleotides matching TRBD1. CDR3 length equals 14 residues. The V gene's germline CDR1 is LNHNV and CDR2 YYDKDF (reference sequence). Germline trimming cut 5 bases from V and 5 bases from J; bases unmatched to any gene: 9. CDR3 region: CATSSLDRVDEQYF. DNA for the CDR3: TGTGCCACCAGCTCCTTAGACAGGGTTGACGAGCAGTACTTC.

The chain is built from TRBV7-8 and TRBJ2-1; D perhaps matches TRBD1 (6 bases). Looked up from germline, CDR1 is SGHVS and CDR2 is FQNEAQ. V gave up 4 bases and J gave up 7 bases, with 20 bases separating them. The CDR3 runs 16 residues. The DNA of the CDR3 is TGTGCCAGCAGCTCATTACAGGGCAATTTTGAAAATGAGCAGTTCTTC. This encodes CASSSLQGNFENEQFF.